These T cell receptor beta chains were read from a single sample in a study of shared clonotypes between healthy human individuals. Only in-frame clones appear in the TCRdb table, and some are missing; sequencing was by immunoSEQ multiplex PCR. The sample lists approximately 2.5 million clones, 93% seen once, with about 0.39% in the top ten. Sample: naive CD4+ T cells from PBMCs. These receptors came from a man between 18 and 35 years old in good health. Some clones in this sample may be carry-over from other donors' samples. Each CDR3 is given with its conserved first and last residue. Each record gives: J gene, V gene, clone size, D gene, CDR3 DNA, CDR3 protein. D genes are given only for firm matches. Clone sizes are given selectively: once, few, many, or a class where the clone is expanded.

TRBJ1-1	TRBV5-1	once	TRBD1	TGCGCCAGCAGCTTGGGAAGACAGGGCCACACTGAAGCTTTCTTT	CASSLGRQGHTEAFF
TRBJ2-7	TRBV7-9	.	.	TGTGCCAGCAGCTTAGTTCCGGCAGGGTCGGCCTACGAGCAGTACTTC	CASSLVPAGSAYEQYF
TRBJ1-5	TRBV6-5	once	TRBD1	TGTGCCAGCACCCAGGGGGGGCCCCAGCATTTT	CASTQGGPQHF
TRBJ2-7	TRBV28	few	TRBD2	TGTGCCTGGGGGAGGGCCTACGAGCAGTACTTC	CAWGRAYEQYF
TRBJ1-2	TRBV28	.	.	TGTGCCAGCAGCTTACAGGGAGGTATAGGCTACACCTTC	CASSLQGGIGYTF
TRBJ2-1	TRBV7-3	.	.	TGTGCCAGCAGCCCCGCCGGCTACAATGAGCAGTTCTTC	CASSPAGYNEQFF
TRBJ1-2	TRBV5-4	once	.	TGTGCCAGCAGCGTCGACAGGTTCTATGGCTACACCTTC	CASSVDRFYGYTF
TRBJ2-1	TRBV7-2	.	.	TGTGCCAGCAGCTCGACCGGGACCAGCTACAATGAGCAGTTCTTC	CASSSTGTSYNEQFF
TRBJ2-1	TRBV5-1	.	.	TGCGCCAGCAACTTACGAGGGAACAATGAGCAGTTCTTC	CASNLRGNNEQFF
TRBJ1-5	TRBV6-1	.	.	TGTGCCAGCAGCGGGGGAAATCAGCCCCAGCATTTT	CASSGGNQPQHF
TRBJ2-2	TRBV7-2	.	.	TGTGCCAGCAGCTTAGACGAAGGGGGGAGGTTAGCCGGGGAGCTGTTTTTT	CASSLDEGGRLAGELFF